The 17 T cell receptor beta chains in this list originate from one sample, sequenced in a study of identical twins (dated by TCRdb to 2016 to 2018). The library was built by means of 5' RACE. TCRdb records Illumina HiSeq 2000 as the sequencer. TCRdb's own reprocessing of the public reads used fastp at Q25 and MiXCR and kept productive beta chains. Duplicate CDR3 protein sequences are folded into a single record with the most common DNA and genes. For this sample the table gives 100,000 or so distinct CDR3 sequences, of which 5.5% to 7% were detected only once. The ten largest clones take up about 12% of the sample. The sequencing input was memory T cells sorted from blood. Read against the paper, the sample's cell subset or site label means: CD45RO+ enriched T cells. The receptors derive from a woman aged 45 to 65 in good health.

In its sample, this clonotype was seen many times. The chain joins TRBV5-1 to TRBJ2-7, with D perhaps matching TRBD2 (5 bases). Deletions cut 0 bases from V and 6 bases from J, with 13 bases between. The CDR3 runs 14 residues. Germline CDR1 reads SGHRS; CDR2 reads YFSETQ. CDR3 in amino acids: CASSLESREGEQYF. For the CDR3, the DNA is TGCGCCAGCAGCTTGGAATCACGAGAGGGCGAGCAGTACTTC.

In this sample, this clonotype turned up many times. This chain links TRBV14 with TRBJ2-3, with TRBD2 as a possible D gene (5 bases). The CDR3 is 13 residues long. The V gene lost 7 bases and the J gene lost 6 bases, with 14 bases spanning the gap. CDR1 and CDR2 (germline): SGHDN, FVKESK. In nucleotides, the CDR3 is TGTGCCAGCAACCGCTACTCGGGGGATACGCAGTATTTT. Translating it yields CASNRYSGDTQYF.

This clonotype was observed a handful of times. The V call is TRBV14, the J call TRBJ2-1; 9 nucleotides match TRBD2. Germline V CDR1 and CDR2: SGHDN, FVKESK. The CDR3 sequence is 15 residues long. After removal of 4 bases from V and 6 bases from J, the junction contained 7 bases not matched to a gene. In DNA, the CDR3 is TGTGCCAGCAGCCTATTAGCGGGAGAGTCCAATGAGCAGTTCTTC. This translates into CASSLLAGESNEQFF.

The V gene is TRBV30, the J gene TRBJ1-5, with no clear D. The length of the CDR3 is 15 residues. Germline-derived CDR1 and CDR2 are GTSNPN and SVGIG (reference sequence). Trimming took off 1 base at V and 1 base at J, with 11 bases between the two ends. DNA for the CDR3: TGTGCCTGGAGTGGTAATTCGTGGAGCAATCAGCCCCAGCATTTT. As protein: CAWSGNSWSNQPQHF. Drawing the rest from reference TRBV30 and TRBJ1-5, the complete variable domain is SQTIHQWPATLVQPVGSPLSLECTVEGTSNPNLYWYRQAAGRGLQLLFYSVGIGQISSEVPQNLSASRPQDRQFILSSKKLLLSDSGFYLCAWSGNSWSNQPQHFGDGTRLSIL.

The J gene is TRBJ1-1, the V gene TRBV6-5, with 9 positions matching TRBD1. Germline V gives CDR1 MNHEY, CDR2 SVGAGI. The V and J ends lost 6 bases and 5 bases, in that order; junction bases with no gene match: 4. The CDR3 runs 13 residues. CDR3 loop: CASSRQGDTEAFF. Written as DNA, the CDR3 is TGTGCCAGCAGCCGACAGGGGGATACTGAAGCTTTCTTT.

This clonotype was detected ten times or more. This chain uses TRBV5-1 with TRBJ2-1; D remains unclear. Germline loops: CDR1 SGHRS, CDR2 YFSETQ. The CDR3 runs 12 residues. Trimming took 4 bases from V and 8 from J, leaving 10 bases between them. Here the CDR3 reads CASSDTRDEQFF. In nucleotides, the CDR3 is TGCGCCAGCAGCGACACCCGGGATGAGCAGTTCTTC.

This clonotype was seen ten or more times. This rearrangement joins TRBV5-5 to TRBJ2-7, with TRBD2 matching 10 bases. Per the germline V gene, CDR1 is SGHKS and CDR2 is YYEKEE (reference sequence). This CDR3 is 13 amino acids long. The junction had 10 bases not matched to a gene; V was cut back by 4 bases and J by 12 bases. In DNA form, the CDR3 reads TGTGCCAGCAGCCCTAGCGGGAGCCAGAGGCCGTACGTC. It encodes CASSPSGSQRPYV.

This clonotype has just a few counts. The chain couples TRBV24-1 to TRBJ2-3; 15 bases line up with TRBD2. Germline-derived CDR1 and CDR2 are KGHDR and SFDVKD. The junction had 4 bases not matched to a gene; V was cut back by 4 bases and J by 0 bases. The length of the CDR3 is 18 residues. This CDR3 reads CATSDGLAGGDSTDTQYF. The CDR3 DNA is TGTGCCACCAGTGACGGACTAGCGGGAGGGGATAGCACAGATACGCAGTATTTT.

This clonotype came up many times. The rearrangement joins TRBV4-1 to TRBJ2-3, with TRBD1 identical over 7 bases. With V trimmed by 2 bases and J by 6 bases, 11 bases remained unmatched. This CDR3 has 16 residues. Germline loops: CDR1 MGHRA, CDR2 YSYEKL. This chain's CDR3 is CASSQTGQISGDTQYF. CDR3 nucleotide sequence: TGCGCCAGCAGCCAAACGGGACAGATCTCCGGCGATACGCAGTATTTT.

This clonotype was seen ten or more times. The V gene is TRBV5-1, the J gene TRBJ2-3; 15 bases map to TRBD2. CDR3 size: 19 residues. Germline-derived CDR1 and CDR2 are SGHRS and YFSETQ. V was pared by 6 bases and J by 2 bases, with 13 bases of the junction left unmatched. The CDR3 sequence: CASKTGLAGGSLDTDTQYF. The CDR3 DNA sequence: TGCGCCAGCAAAACTGGACTAGCGGGAGGGAGCTTAGACACAGATACGCAGTATTTT.

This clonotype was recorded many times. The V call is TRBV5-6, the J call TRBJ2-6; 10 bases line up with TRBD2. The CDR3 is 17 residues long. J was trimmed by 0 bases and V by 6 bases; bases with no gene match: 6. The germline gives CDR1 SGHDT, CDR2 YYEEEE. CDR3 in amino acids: CASTVGLAVSGANVLTF. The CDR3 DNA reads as TGTGCCAGCACCGTTGGACTAGCGGTCTCTGGGGCCAACGTCCTGACTTTC. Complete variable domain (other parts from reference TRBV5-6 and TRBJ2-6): DAGVTQSPTHLIKTRGQQVTLRCSPKSGHDTVSWYQQALGQGPQFIFQYYEEEERQRGNFPDRFSGHQFPNYSSELNVNALLLGDSALYLCASTVGLAVSGANVLTFGAGSRLTVL.

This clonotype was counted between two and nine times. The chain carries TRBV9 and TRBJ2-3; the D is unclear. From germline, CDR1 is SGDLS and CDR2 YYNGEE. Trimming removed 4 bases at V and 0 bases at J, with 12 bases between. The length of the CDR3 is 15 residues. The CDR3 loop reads CASSPHTSSTDTQYF. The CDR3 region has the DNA TGTGCCAGCAGCCCCCACACCTCTAGCACAGATACGCAGTATTTT.

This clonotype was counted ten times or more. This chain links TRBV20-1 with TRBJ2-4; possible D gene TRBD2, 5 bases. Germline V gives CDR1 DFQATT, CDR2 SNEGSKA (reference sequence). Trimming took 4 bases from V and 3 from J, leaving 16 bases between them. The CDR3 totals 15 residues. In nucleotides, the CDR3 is TGCAGTGCTAACTATGGCGGGTTCGACAAAAACATTCAGTACTTC. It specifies CSANYGGFDKNIQYF.

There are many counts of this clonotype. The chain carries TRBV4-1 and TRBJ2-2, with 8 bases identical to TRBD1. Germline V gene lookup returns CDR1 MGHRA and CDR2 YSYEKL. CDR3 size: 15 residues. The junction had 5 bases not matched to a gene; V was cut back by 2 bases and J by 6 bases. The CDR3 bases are TGCGCCAGCAGCCAACCGACAGGGGCGGCCGGGGAGCTGTTTTTT. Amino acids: CASSQPTGAAGELFF.

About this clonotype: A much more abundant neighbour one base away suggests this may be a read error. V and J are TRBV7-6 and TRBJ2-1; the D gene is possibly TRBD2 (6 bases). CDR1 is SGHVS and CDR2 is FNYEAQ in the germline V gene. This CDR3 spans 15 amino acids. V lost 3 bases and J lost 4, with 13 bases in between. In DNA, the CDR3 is TGTGCCAGCAGCTTTACACGGGAGAGGTACAATGAGCAGTTCTTC. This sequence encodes CASSFTRERYNEQFF.

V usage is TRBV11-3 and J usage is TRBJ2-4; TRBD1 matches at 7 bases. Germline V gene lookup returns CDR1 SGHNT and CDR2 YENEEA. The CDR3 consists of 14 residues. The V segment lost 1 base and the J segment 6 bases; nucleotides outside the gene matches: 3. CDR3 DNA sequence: TGTGCCAGCAGCTTAGGTCGACAGGGAAACATTCAGTACTTC. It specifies CASSLGRQGNIQYF.

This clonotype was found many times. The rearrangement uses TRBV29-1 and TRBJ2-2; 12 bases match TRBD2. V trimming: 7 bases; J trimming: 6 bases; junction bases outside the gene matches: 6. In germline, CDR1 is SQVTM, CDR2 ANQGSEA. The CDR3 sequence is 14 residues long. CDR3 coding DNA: TGCAGCGCGACTAGCGGGAGTATCTCCGGGGAGCTGTTTTTT. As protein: CSATSGSISGELFF.